These 11 T cell receptor beta chains share one sample of origin, sequenced in a study of blood T cell repertoires in COVID-19 (dated by TCRdb to the early 2020s). Libraries were built with the immunoSEQ multiplex PCR assay. TCRdb provides this immuneACCESS table in a form limited to in-frame rearrangements. Some clones are lacking; in checked studies, under half of them reflect an unresolved V gene, and why the rest are absent is not known. In all, the sample holds roughly 100,000 clones, and around nine tenths of those were seen once. In total, the top ten clones hold about 3% of the sample. Sequencing input: peripheral blood. These receptors were collected from a man aged 45 to 65 with active or convalescent COVID-19.

V usage is TRBV2 and J usage is TRBJ1-5; D not certain. The CDR3 extends over 14 amino acids. Trimming took 0 bases from V and 4 from J, leaving 7 bases between them. Germline values: CDR1 SNHLY, CDR2 FYNNEI. CDR3 DNA sequence: TGTGCCAGCAGTGAAGCGACTTTAAATCAGCCCCAGCATTTT. It encodes CASSEATLNQPQHF.

The gene calls are TRBV3-1 (or the pseudogene TRBV3-2) and TRBJ1-6, with D possibly TRBD1 on 6 matching bases. Germline assignment: CDR1 LGHDT and CDR2 YNNKEL (reference sequence). V lost 0 bases and J lost 6, with 6 bases in between. This CDR3 has 14 amino acids. CDR3 sequence: CASSQEQGNSPLHF. CDR3 bases: TGTGCCAGCAGCCAAGAACAGGGTAATTCACCCCTCCACTTT.

The chain links TRBV3-1 (or the pseudogene TRBV3-2) to TRBJ1-5; D remains ambiguous. Trimming removed 0 bases from V and 6 bases from J, with 6 bases in between. The length of the CDR3 is 13 residues. Germline V gene lookup returns CDR1 LGHDT and CDR2 YNNKEL (reference sequence). The CDR3 protein is CASSQDEIQPQHF. CDR3 DNA sequence: TGTGCCAGCAGCCAAGATGAGATTCAGCCCCAGCATTTT.

The V call is TRBV2, the J call TRBJ2-3, with D possibly being TRBD1 (6 bases). The V end lost 8 bases, the J end lost 1 base, and 7 bases lay between the germline ends. This CDR3 comprises 12 residues. CDR1 is SNHLY and CDR2 is FYNNEI in the germline V gene. The CDR3 loop reads CASSGGTDTQYF. The CDR3 region has the DNA TGTGCCAGCTCAGGGGGCACAGATACGCAGTATTTT. Based on the CDR3 plus reference TRBV2 and TRBJ2-3, the full variable domain is EPEVTQTPSHQVTQMGQEVILRCVPISNHLYFYWYRQILGQKVEFLVSFYNNEISEKSEIFDDQFSVERPDGSNFTLKIRSTKLEDSAMYFCASSGGTDTQYFGPGTRLTVL.

V gene TRBV7-9 combines with J gene TRBJ2-2, with TRBD1 identical over 9 bases. Germline values: CDR1 SEHNR, CDR2 FQNEAQ (reference sequence). The CDR3 consists of 15 residues. Trimming cost V 3 bases and J 4 bases; bases outside gene matches: 3. CDR3: CASSFQTGGTGELFF. The DNA of the CDR3 is TGTGCCAGCAGCTTCCAGACAGGGGGCACCGGGGAGCTGTTTTTT.

The chain has TRBV7-7 and TRBJ2-3; possible D gene TRBD1, 5 bases. Germline CDR1 is SSHAT and CDR2 is FNYEAQ (reference sequence). Trimming took off 5 bases at V and 4 bases at J, with 10 bases between the two ends. The CDR3 has 13 amino acids. CDR3 bases: TGTGCCAGCAGCCGGACACGCCCAGATACGCAGTATTTT. This translates into CASSRTRPDTQYF.

The rearrangement joins TRBV19 to TRBJ1-5; 10 bases align to TRBD1. The V gene end was trimmed by 3 bases and the J gene end by 3 bases; junction bases not matched to a gene: 2. Germline V gives CDR1 LNHDA, CDR2 SQIVND (reference sequence). This CDR3 comprises 15 residues. This CDR3 reads CASSMRQGANQPQHF. The CDR3 DNA sequence: TGTGCCAGTAGTATGAGACAGGGGGCCAATCAGCCCCAGCATTTT.

V usage is TRBV6-5 and J usage is TRBJ1-1; 11 bases are shared with TRBD1. The CDR3 runs 15 residues. Germline V gene lookup returns CDR1 MNHEY and CDR2 SVGAGI. V dropped 8 bases and J dropped 1; count of bases not matched to a gene: 6. CDR3 sequence reads: CASLRTGGSNTEAFF. In DNA, the CDR3 is TGTGCCAGCCTTAGGACAGGGGGCTCGAACACTGAAGCTTTCTTT.

The rearrangement links TRBV4-1 to TRBJ1-6; D is undetermined. Looked up from germline, CDR1 is MGHRA and CDR2 is YSYEKL. Trimming stripped 6 bases from V and 6 bases from J, with 18 bases between. CDR3 length equals 16 residues. Written as DNA, the CDR3 is TGCGCCAGCAGAAAGACCCGGGAGATCCTTAATTCACCCCTCCACTTT. It codes for CASRKTREILNSPLHF.

The chain uses TRBV5-1 and TRBJ2-1; 8 bases map to TRBD1. Trimming removed 0 bases from V and 8 bases from J; junction bases left unmatched: 7. Germline CDR1 is SGHRS and CDR2 is YFSETQ. This CDR3 region has 15 residues. The CDR3 region has the DNA TGCGCCAGCAGCTTGGCCGTGACAGGGGTCGATGAGCAGTTCTTC. Its protein is CASSLAVTGVDEQFF.

The CDR3 DNA reads as TGCGCCAGCAGAGCCGGGACACTCAGAGAGACCCAGTACTTC. It is translated as CASRAGTLRETQYF. The V call is TRBV10-2, the J call TRBJ2-5, with a possible D match to TRBD1 (6 bases). The V end was cut by 6 bases, the J end by 4 bases, with 15 bases between. The CDR3 sequence is 14 residues long. Per germline, CDR1 WSHSY and CDR2 SAAADI.